The 8 T cell receptor beta chains below come from one sample, sequenced in a study of T cells in Graves' hyperthyroidism and ophthalmopathy. From RNA transcripts, TCR beta CDR3 regions were amplified. The primer set for the first-round RT-PCR of the TCR CDR3 was HTBI. Each CDR3 protein gets one entry after TCRdb re-called the multiplex PCR reads with MiXCR. Of approximately 700,000 distinct CDR3 sequences in the sample, approximately 16% are singletons; the top ten hold over 7.5%. Sequences were obtained from blood. All receptors come from a man younger than 35 with Graves' hyperthyroidism.

This clonotype was detected ten times or more. The chain combines TRBV30 with TRBJ2-5, with D perhaps assigned TRBD1 or TRBD2 (5 bases each). CDR3 length: 13 residues. The V gene's germline CDR1 is GTSNPN and CDR2 SVGIG (reference sequence). Trimming stripped 3 bases from V and 4 bases from J, with 12 bases between. CDR3 amino acids: CAWRIGAGETQYF. CDR3 sequence (DNA): TGTGCCTGGAGAATCGGGGCGGGAGAGACCCAGTACTTC. Combining the CDR3 with reference TRBV30 and TRBJ2-5 gives the whole variable domain SQTIHQWPATLVQPVGSPLSLECTVEGTSNPNLYWYRQAAGRGLQLLFYSVGIGQISSEVPQNLSASRPQDRQFILSSKKLLLSDSGFYLCAWRIGAGETQYFGPGTRLLVL.

The J gene is TRBJ2-2, the V gene TRBV9; 9 bases are a match to TRBD1. The CDR3 is made up of 22 amino acids. Germline CDR1 is SGDLS and CDR2 is YYNGEE. V dropped 4 bases and J dropped 4; count of bases not matched to a gene: 26. CDR3 DNA: TGTGCCAGCAGCACTCCCCGGGATGGACAGGGGCGTCTTAAGGCACCCACCGGGGAGCTGTTTTTT. It encodes CASSTPRDGQGRLKAPTGELFF.

The gene calls are TRBV27 and TRBJ2-3; maybe TRBD2 (6 bases). This CDR3 contains 15 residues. CDR1 and CDR2 (germline): MNHEY, SMNVEV (reference sequence). V was trimmed by 6 bases and J by 1 base, leaving 14 bases between them. This CDR3 reads CASSRGGSGTDTQYF. The CDR3 DNA follows: TGTGCCAGCAGCCGAGGAGGGTCCGGCACAGATACGCAGTATTTT.

This clonotype was counted only a few times. One end of the junction varies from germline; a read error may be responsible. V is TRBV3-1 and J is TRBJ2-3, with TRBD2 matching over 8 bases. The CDR3 loop spans 16 amino acids. CDR1 and CDR2 from the germline V gene are LGHDT and YNNKEL (reference sequence). Here the CDR3 reads CASSPREREWSDKQYF. CDR3 coding DNA: TGTGCCAGCAGCCCTCGGGAGCGGGAGTGGTCAGATAAGCAGTATTTT.

This clonotype was observed at least ten times. The rearrangement links TRBV10-3 to TRBJ2-7, with D perhaps matching TRBD1 or TRBD2 (5 bases each). Trimming took 0 bases from V and 2 from J, leaving 11 bases between them. The germline V gene encodes CDR1 ENHRY and CDR2 SYGVKD. The CDR3 sequence is 15 residues long. The CDR3 loop reads CAISESIGAAYEQYF. The CDR3 nucleotides are TGTGCCATCAGTGAGTCGATCGGGGCCGCCTACGAGCAGTACTTC.

There are many counts of this clonotype. This chain links TRBV19 with TRBJ2-7; D not certain. The CDR3 loop spans 13 amino acids. Germline values: CDR1 LNHDA, CDR2 SQIVND (reference sequence). Between the trimmed V and J ends, which lost 3 bases and 4 bases, there was a span of 10 bases. The CDR3 sequence is CASSIRAEYEQYF. CDR3 in DNA: TGTGCCAGTAGTATTCGGGCGGAGTACGAGCAGTACTTC.

This clonotype was observed many times. The genes are TRBV7-3 and TRBJ2-2; TRBD2 agrees at 8 bases. Germline V lookup: CDR1 SGHTA, CDR2 FQGTGA. V shed 2 bases, J shed 0 bases, and the junction held 2 bases outside the gene matches. There are 16 residues in the CDR3. Here the CDR3 DNA reads TGTGCCAGCAGCTTAGCGGGAGGCACGAACACCGGGGAGCTGTTTTTT. The encoded protein is CASSLAGGTNTGELFF.

This clonotype was detected ten times or more. V usage is TRBV6-2 or TRBV6-3 and J usage is TRBJ2-1, with 11 bases matching TRBD1. There are 15 residues in the CDR3. The V segment lost 4 bases and the J segment 3 bases; nucleotides outside the gene matches: 2. Per the germline V gene, CDR1 is MNHEY and CDR2 is SVGEGT. CDR3 DNA sequence: TGTGCCAGCAGTTCGGGACAGGGGGACTACAATGAGCAGTTCTTC. This sequence encodes CASSSGQGDYNEQFF.